What follows is one T cell receptor beta chain and its context. These data belong to a study of shared clonotypes between healthy human individuals. CDR1 is SGHRS and CDR2 is YFSETQ in the germline V gene. Trimming removed 0 bases at V and 3 bases at J, with 13 bases between. The CDR3 runs 15 residues. Caucasian adults living in Nashville, Tennessee, provided all samples. Assay used: immunoSEQ multiplex PCR; TCRdb lists only in-frame clones, some missing. The sample includes roughly 2.2 million clones, around 93% seen only once; the top ten take 0.37%. The material sequenced was naive CD4+ T cells from PBMCs. Subset reported: CD45RA+ positively selected. This receptor was obtained from a man between 18 and 29 years old in good health. Some clones in this sample may be carry-over from other donors' samples. This chain connects TRBV5-1 to TRBJ2-7; no reliable D call. CDR3 in DNA: TGCGCCAGCAGCTTGGCCTACGGAGCTGTCTACGAGCAGTACTTC. Residues: CASSLAYGAVYEQYF. Based on the CDR3 plus reference TRBV5-1 and TRBJ2-7, the full variable domain is KAGVTQTPRYLIKTRGQQVTLSCSPISGHRSVSWYQQTPGQGLQFLFEYFSETQRNKGNFPGRFSGRQFSNSRSEMNVSTLELGDSALYLCASSLAYGAVYEQYFGPGTRLTVT.